Each of the 9 T cell receptor beta chains below was sequenced from the same sample in a study of T cells in Graves' hyperthyroidism and ophthalmopathy. Authors of the study amplified TCR beta CDR3 regions from RNA transcripts. First-round RT-PCR of the TCR CDR3 relied on the HTBI primer set. TCRdb called the multiplex PCR reads again in MiXCR, with one record for every CDR3 protein. The sample has approximately 480,000 distinct CDR3 sequences, more than 20% seen once. The material sequenced was blood. All receptors derive from a young man with Graves' hyperthyroidism.

In this sample, this clonotype turned up many times. This chain joins TRBV11-2 and TRBJ2-7; 8 bases fit TRBD1. Germline loops: CDR1 SGHAT, CDR2 FQNNGV. V lost 4 bases and J lost 2; bases outside the gene matches: 10. The CDR3 consists of 16 residues. The CDR3 bases are TGTGCCAGCAGCTCTATTCAGGGGGCGGGCGCCTACGAGCAGTACTTC. This translates into CASSSIQGAGAYEQYF. The complete variable domain, with remaining parts taken from reference TRBV11-2 and TRBJ2-7, reads EAGVAQSPRYKIIEKRQSVAFWCNPISGHATLYWYQQILGQGPKLLIQFQNNGVVDDSQLPKDRFSAERLKGVDSTLKIQPAKLEDSAVYLCASSSIQGAGAYEQYFGPGTRLTVT.

Ten or more counts support this clonotype. The J gene is TRBJ2-7, the V gene TRBV20-1; D gene ambiguous. V was pared by 3 bases and J by 0 bases, with 12 bases between. This CDR3 has 14 amino acids. The germline gives CDR1 DFQATT, CDR2 SNEGSKA (reference sequence). In DNA form, the CDR3 reads TGCAGTGCTAGGGGGTCTCCGAGCTCCTACGAGCAGTACTTC. It translates to CSARGSPSSYEQYF.

V is TRBV10-2 and J is TRBJ2-5, with TRBD2 identical over 12 bases. With 6 bases clipped from V and 1 base from J, the junction kept 6 bases outside the gene matches. The CDR3 runs to 16 residues. The V gene's germline CDR1 is WSHSY and CDR2 SAAADI. The CDR3 region has the DNA TGCGCCAGCAGCCCCGGACTAGCGGGGACCCAAGAGACCCAGTACTTC. This sequence encodes CASSPGLAGTQETQYF.

This clonotype was seen at least ten times. The CDR3 protein is CASSFAGGGEAFF. CDR3 DNA sequence: TGTGCCAGCAGTTTTGCGGGGGGCGGGGAAGCTTTCTTT. The chain joins TRBV27 to TRBJ1-1; weak D call: TRBD1 (6 bases). This CDR3 comprises 13 residues. Germline lookup yields CDR1 MNHEY and CDR2 SMNVEV (reference sequence). V lost 3 bases and J 8 bases, leaving 13 bases between the germline ends.

This chain connects TRBV2 to TRBJ1-1; tentative D call: TRBD1 (5 bases). Germline values: CDR1 SNHLY, CDR2 FYNNEI. The CDR3 is made up of 18 amino acids. Trimming removed 8 bases at V and 0 bases at J, with 25 bases between. CDR3 residues: CASPGRTGPWDLNTEAFF. The CDR3 bases are TGTGCCAGCCCCGGCCGGACGGGACCTTGGGATTTGAACACTGAAGCTTTCTTT. Full variable domain (missing parts from reference TRBV2 and TRBJ1-1): EPEVTQTPSHQVTQMGQEVILRCVPISNHLYFYWYRQILGQKVEFLVSFYNNEISEKSEIFDDQFSVERPDGSNFTLKIRSTKLEDSAMYFCASPGRTGPWDLNTEAFFGQGTRLTVV.

This clonotype was found many times. V gene TRBV6-5 combines with J gene TRBJ1-2; TRBD1 is a possible D gene (5 bases). This CDR3 region has 14 residues. Germline CDR1 and CDR2: MNHEY and SVGAGI. V was clipped by 5 bases and J by 0 bases, with 10 bases between them. The CDR3 DNA follows: TGTGCCAGCAGTCTACGACAGCCTAACTATGGCTACACCTTC. It encodes CASSLRQPNYGYTF.

This clonotype has ten or more counts. This chain uses TRBV6-5 with TRBJ2-5; the match to TRBD2 covers 11 bases. Per germline, CDR1 MNHEY and CDR2 SVGAGI. The CDR3 sequence is 14 residues long. Losses at the gene ends were 7 bases for V and 5 bases for J; bases not matched to a gene: 6. In nucleotides, the CDR3 is TGTGCCAGCATTCTAGCGGGGGGCTGGGAGACCCAGTACTTC. This encodes CASILAGGWETQYF.

Many counts were recorded for this clonotype. CDR3 nucleotide sequence: TGTGCCAGCAGCCAGGTGGGGACCGAAGAGACCCAGTACTTC. This codes for CASSQVGTEETQYF. The rearrangement joins TRBV12-3 or TRBV12-4 to TRBJ2-5; D may be TRBD1 or TRBD2 (5 bases each). The CDR3 covers 14 residues. V was clipped by 6 bases and J by 3 bases, with 14 bases between them.

This clonotype was seen more than once but under ten times. The rearrangement links TRBV12-3 or TRBV12-4 to TRBJ2-2; the match to TRBD2 covers 15 bases. The ends lost 6 bases at V and 1 base at J; junction bases unmatched: 6. The CDR3 contains 18 residues. The DNA of the CDR3 is TGTGCCAGCAGCTCGGGACTAGCGGGGGGCCGGAACACCGGGGAGCTGTTTTTT. It yields the protein CASSSGLAGGRNTGELFF.